The clone carrying this T cell receptor (beta chain) was recorded at least ten times. The CDR3 totals 16 residues. Germline lookup yields CDR1 SGHRS and CDR2 YFSETQ. V dropped 3 bases and J dropped 6; count of bases not matched to a gene: 10. Libraries were prepared by immunoSEQ multiplex PCR; TCRdb keeps only in-frame clonotypes and omits some of them. This sample has about 770,000 clones, with approximately 77% found just once. The data were obtained in a study of shared clonotypes between healthy human individuals. The specimen was memory CD4+ T cells sorted from blood. Documented subset: CD45RA-negative fraction. The V call is TRBV5-1, the J call TRBJ2-3, with 10 bases fitting TRBD2. This sequence was found in a woman in her twenties or thirties in good health. CDR3 bases: TGCGCCAGCAGCTCCCCCTCAGCGGGAGGGACGGATACGCAGTATTTT. Residues: CASSSPSAGGTDTQYF.